This T cell receptor beta chain originates from a study of OX40 agonist ivuxolimab in advanced cancers. The overall study: Of the patients, three showed partial responses, one with hepatocellular carcinoma and two with cutaneous melanoma.

The assay was immunoSEQ multiplex PCR, and TCRdb's table has in-frame clones only and misses some. The profile shows roughly 80,000 clones, more than 85% of them singletons. Looked up from germline, CDR1 is SGHDT and CDR2 is YYEEEE. This CDR3 has 13 residues. J was trimmed by 4 bases and V by 4 bases; bases with no gene match: 4. General study findings and limits: Dosing at 0.1 to 3.0 mg/kg was accompanied by clonal expansion of CD4+ and CD8+ blood T cells by week 6. Determination of antigen specificity was not performed for the expanded peripheral T cells.

As to this clone: Antigen unknown.

The clonotype originates from an adult with an advanced solid tumor such as melanoma, head and neck, liver or kidney cancer. The chain uses TRBV5-6 and TRBJ1-2; TRBD1 agrees at 7 bases. Sequencing used CD4+ or CD8+ T cells sorted from blood, obtained in a trial of the OX40 agonist ivuxolimab. The CDR3 is CASSAGTVYGYTF. In nucleotides, the CDR3 is TGTGCCAGCAGCGCCGGGACAGTCTATGGCTACACCTTC. Combining the CDR3 with reference TRBV5-6 and TRBJ1-2 gives the whole variable domain DAGVTQSPTHLIKTRGQQVTLRCSPKSGHDTVSWYQQALGQGPQFIFQYYEEEERQRGNFPDRFSGHQFPNYSSELNVNALLLGDSALYLCASSAGTVYGYTFGSGTRLTVV.